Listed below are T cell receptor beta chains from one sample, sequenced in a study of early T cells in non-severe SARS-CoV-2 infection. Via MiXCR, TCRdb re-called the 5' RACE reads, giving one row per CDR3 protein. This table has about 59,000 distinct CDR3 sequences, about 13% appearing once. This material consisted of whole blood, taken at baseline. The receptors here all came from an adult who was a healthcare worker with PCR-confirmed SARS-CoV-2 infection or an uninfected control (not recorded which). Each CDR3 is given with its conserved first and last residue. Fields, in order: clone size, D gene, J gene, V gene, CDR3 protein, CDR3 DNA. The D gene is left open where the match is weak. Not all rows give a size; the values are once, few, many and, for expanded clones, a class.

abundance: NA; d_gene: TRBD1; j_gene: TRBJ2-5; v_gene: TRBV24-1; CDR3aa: CATSDPNRGQETQYF; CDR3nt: TGTGCCACCAGTGATCCAAACAGGGGTCAGGAGACCCAGTACTTC
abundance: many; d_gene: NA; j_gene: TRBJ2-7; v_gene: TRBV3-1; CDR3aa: CASSQESGFGEQYF; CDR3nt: TGTGCCAGCAGCCAAGAGTCCGGGTTCGGGGAGCAGTACTTC
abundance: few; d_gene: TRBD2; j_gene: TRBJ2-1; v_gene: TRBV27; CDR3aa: CASSPALAALLGEQFF; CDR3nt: TGTGCCAGCAGTCCCGCGCTAGCGGCCCTCTTGGGTGAGCAGTTCTTC
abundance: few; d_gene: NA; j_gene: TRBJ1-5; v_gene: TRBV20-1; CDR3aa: CSARDTGNQPQHF; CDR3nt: TGCAGTGCTAGAGATACCGGCAATCAGCCCCAGCATTTT
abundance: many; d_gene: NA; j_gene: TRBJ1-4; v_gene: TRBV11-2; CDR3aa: CASSFSPLGNEKLFF; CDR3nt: TGTGCCAGCAGCTTCAGCCCCCTAGGGAATGAAAAACTGTTTTTT
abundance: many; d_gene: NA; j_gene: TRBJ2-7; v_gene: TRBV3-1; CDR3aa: CASSQYHSAEQYF; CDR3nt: TGTGCCAGCAGCCAATATCACAGCGCCGAGCAGTACTTC
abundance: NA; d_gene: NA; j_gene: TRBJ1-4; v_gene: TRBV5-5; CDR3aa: CASSLVAGSGLFF; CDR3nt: TGTGCCAGCAGCTTGGTGGCTGGGAGCGGACTGTTTTTT
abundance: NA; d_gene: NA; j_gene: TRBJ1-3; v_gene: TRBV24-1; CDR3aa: CATSDPDGSSGNTIYF; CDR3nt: TGTGCCACCAGTGATCCCGACGGGTCCTCTGGAAACACCATATATTTT
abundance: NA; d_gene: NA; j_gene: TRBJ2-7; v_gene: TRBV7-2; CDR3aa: CASSSRAGPYEQYF; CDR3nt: TGTGCCAGCAGCTCAAGAGCGGGCCCTTACGAGCAGTACTTC
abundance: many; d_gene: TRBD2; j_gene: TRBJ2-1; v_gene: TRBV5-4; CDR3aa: CASSPLAGTQEFF; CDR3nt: TGTGCCAGCAGCCCTTTAGCGGGAACCCAGGAGTTCTTC
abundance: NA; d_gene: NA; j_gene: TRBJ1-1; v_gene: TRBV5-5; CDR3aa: CASSLGSGADTEAFF; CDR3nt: TGTGCCAGCAGCTTGGGATCTGGGGCTGACACTGAAGCTTTCTTT
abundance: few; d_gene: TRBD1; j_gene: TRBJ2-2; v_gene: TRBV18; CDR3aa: CASSNRGRNTGELFF; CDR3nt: TGTGCCAGCTCAAACAGGGGCAGGAACACCGGGGAGCTGTTTTTT
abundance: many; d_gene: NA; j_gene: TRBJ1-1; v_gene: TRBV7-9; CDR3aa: CASSLEAATTEAFF; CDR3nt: TGTGCCAGCAGCTTAGAAGCGGCCACCACTGAAGCTTTCTTT
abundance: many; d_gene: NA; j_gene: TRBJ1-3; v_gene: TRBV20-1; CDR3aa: CSARVDISGNTIYF; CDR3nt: TGCAGTGCTAGAGTGGATATCTCTGGAAACACCATATATTTT
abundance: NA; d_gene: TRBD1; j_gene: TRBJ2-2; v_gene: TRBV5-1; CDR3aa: CASSAISGTGPSAGELFF; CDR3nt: TGCGCCAGCAGCGCCATCTCCGGGACAGGGCCTTCAGCCGGGGAGCTGTTTTTT
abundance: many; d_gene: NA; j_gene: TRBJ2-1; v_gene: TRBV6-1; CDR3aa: CASSEEGYEQFF; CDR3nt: TGTGCCAGCAGTGAGGAGGGGTATGAGCAGTTCTTC
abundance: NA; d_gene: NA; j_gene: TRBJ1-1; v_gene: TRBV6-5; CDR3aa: CASSLHRLAEAFF; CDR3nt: TGTGCCAGCAGTTTGCACCGGCTCGCTGAAGCTTTCTTT
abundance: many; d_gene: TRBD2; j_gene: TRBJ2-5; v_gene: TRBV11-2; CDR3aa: CASSSSGTQYF; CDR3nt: TGTGCCAGCAGCTCTAGCGGGACCCAGTACTTC
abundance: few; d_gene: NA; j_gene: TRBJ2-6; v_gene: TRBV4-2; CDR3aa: CASSQPSGANVLTF; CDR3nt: TGTGCCAGCAGCCAACCCTCTGGGGCCAACGTCCTGACTTTC
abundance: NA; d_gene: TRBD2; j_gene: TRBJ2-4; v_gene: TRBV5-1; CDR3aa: CASSPPAGGKNIQYF; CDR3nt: TGCGCCAGCAGCCCCCCCGCGGGGGGGAAAAACATTCAGTACTTC
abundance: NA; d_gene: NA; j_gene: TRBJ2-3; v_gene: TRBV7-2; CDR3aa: CASSLASTDTQYF; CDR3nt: TGTGCCAGCAGCCTGGCATCTACCGATACGCAGTATTTT
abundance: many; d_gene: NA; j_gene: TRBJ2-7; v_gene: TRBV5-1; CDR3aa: CASSIGTAGVSEQYF; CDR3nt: TGCGCCAGCAGCATCGGGACTGCCGGGGTGAGCGAGCAGTACTTC
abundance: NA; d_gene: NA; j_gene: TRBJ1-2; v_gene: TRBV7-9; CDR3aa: CASTKERDLYGYTF; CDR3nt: TGTGCCAGCACAAAGGAGAGGGATTTGTATGGCTACACCTTC
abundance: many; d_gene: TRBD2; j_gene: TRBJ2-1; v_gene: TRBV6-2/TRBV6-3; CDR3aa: CASSYEAGGPVNEQFF; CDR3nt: TGTGCCAGCAGTTACGAAGCGGGAGGGCCAGTCAATGAGCAGTTCTTC
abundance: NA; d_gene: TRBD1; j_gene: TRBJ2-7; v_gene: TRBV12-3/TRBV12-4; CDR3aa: CASSLRGQGMEQYF; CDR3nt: TGTGCCAGCAGTTTAAGAGGACAGGGGATGGAGCAGTACTTC
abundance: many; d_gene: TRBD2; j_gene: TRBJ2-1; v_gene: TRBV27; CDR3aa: CASSSAGLAVNEQFF; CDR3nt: TGTGCCAGCAGTTCAGCGGGACTAGCGGTCAATGAGCAGTTCTTC
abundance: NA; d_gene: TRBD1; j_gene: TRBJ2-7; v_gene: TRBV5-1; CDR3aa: CASSWETGTHEQYF; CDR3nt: TGCGCCAGCAGCTGGGAGACAGGGACCCACGAGCAGTACTTC
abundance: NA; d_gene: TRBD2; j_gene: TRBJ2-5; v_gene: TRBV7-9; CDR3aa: CASSLGAGIQETQYF; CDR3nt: TGTGCCAGCAGCTTAGGAGCGGGAATCCAAGAGACCCAGTACTTC
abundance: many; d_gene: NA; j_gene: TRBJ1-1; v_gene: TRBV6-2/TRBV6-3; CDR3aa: CASSYSTIQGYTEAFF; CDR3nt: TGTGCCAGCAGTTACTCAACAATCCAGGGTTACACTGAAGCTTTCTTT
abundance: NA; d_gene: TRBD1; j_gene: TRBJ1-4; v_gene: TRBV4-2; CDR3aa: CASSRQDRGNEKLFF; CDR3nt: TGTGCCAGCAGCCGGCAGGACAGGGGGAATGAAAAACTGTTTTTT
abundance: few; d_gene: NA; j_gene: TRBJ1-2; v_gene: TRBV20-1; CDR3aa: CSAPPADLSYGYTF; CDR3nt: TGCAGTGCTCCCCCCGCGGATCTAAGCTATGGCTACACCTTC
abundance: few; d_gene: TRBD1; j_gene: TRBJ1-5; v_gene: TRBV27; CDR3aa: CASSPGQGWQPQHF; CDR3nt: TGTGCCAGCAGTCCAGGACAGGGATGGCAGCCCCAGCATTTT
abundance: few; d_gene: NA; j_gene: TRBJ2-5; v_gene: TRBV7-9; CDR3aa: CASGPATGQETQYF; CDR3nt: TGTGCCAGCGGTCCGGCGACAGGACAAGAGACCCAGTACTTC
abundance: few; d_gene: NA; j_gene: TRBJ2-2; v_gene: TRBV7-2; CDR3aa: CASSLAGARRSGELFF; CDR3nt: TGTGCCAGCAGCTTAGCGGGTGCCCGGAGATCCGGGGAGCTGTTTTTT
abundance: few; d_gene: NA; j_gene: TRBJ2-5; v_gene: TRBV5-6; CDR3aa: CASSLGGVQETQYF; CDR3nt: TGTGCCAGCAGCTTGGGGGGAGTTCAAGAGACCCAGTACTTC
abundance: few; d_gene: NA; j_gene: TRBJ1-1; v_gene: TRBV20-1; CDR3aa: CSARDPGAEAFF; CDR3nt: TGCAGTGCTAGAGATCCTGGGGCTGAAGCTTTCTTT